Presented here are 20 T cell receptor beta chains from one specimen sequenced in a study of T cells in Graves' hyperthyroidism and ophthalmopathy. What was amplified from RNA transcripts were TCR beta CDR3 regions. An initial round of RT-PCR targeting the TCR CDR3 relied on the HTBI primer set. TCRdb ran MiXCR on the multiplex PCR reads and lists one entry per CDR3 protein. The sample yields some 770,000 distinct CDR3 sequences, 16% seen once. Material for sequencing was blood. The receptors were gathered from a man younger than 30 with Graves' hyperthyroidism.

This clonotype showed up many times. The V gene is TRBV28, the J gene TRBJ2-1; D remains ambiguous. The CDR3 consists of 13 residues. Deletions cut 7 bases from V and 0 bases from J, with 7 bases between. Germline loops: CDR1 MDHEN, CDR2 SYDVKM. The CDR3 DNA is TGTGCCAGCATGTCCTACTCCTACAATGAGCAGTTCTTC. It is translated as CASMSYSYNEQFF.

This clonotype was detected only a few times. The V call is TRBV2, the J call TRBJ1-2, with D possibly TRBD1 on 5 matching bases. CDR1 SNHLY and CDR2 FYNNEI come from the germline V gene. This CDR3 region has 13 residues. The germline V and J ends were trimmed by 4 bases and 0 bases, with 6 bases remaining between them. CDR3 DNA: TGTGCCAGCAGTGGGACATCTAACTATGGCTACACCTTC. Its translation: CASSGTSNYGYTF.

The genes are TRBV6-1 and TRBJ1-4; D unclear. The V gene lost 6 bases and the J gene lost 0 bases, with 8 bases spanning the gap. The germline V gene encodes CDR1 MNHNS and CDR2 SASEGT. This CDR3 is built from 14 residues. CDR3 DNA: TGTGCCAGCAGCCAAGATGCAACTAATGAAAAACTGTTTTTT. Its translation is CASSQDATNEKLFF.

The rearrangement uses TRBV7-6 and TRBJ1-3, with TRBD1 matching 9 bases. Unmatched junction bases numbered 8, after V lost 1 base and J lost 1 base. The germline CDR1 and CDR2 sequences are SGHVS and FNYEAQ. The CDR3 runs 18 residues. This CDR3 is CASSLGAGQGGSGNTIYF. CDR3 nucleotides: TGTGCCAGCAGCTTAGGAGCGGGACAGGGTGGATCTGGAAACACCATATATTTT.

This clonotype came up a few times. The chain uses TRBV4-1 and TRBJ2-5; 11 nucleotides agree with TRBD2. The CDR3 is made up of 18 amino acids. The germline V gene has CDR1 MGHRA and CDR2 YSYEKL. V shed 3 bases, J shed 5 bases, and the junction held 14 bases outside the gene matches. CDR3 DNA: TGCGCCAGCAGCCAGGTTCCCCCTGGACTAGCGGGCGACGAGACCCAGTACTTC. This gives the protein CASSQVPPGLAGDETQYF.

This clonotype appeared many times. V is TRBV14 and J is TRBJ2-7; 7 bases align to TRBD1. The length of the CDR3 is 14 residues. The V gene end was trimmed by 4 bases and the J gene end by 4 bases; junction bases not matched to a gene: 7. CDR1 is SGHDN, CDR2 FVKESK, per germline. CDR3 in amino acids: CASSRQGERYEQYF. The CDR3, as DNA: TGTGCCAGCAGCCGACAGGGTGAAAGGTACGAGCAGTACTTC. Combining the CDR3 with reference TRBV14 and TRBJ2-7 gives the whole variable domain EAGVTQFPSHSVIEKGQTVTLRCDPISGHDNLYWYRRVMGKEIKFLLHFVKESKQDESGMPNNRFLAERTGGTYSTLKVQPAELEDSGVYFCASSRQGERYEQYFGPGTRLTVT.

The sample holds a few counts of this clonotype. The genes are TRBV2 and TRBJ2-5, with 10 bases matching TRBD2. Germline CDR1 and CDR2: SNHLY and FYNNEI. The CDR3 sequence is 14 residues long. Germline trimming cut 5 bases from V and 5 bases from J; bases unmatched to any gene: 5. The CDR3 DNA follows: TGTGCCAGCAGTACCCAGCGGGGGGGGGAGACCCAGTACTTC. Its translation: CASSTQRGGETQYF.

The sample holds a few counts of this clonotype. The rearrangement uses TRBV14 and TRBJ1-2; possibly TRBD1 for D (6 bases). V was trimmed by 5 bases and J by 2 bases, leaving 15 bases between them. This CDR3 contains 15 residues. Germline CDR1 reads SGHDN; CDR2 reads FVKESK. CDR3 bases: TGTGCCAGCAGCGCAACAGGGTGGCGAAACTATGGCTACACCTTC. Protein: CASSATGWRNYGYTF.

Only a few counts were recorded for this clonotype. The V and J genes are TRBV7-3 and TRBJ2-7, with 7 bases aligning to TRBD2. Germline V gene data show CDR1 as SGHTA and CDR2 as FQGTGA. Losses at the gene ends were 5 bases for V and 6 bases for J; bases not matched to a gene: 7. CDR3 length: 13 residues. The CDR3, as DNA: TGTGCCAGCAGCGCTTCGACTAGCACCGAGCAGTACTTC. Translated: CASSASTSTEQYF.

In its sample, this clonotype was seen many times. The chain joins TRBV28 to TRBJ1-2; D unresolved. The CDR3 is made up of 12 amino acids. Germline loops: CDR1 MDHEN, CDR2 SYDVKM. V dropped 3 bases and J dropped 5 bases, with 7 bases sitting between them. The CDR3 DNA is TGTGCCAGCAGTTTGAGGCTTTATGGCTACACCTTC. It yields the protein CASSLRLYGYTF.

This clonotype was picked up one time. The CDR3 region is CSAGRWSGFYNEQFF. CDR3 DNA sequence: TGCAGTGCTGGGAGGTGGAGCGGATTCTACAATGAGCAGTTCTTC. J is TRBJ2-1 and V is TRBV20-1, with a tentative D call TRBD2 (6 bases). The CDR3 sequence is 15 residues long. CDR1 DFQATT and CDR2 SNEGSKA come from the germline V gene (reference sequence). The V gene lost 5 bases and the J gene lost 3 bases, with 17 bases spanning the gap.

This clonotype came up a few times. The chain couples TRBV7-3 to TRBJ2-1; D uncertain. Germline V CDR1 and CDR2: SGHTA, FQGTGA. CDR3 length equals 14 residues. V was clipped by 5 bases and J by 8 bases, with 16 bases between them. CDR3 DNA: TGTGCCAGCAGCCCTGGGAATCTAGGGCATGAGCAGTTCTTC. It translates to CASSPGNLGHEQFF.

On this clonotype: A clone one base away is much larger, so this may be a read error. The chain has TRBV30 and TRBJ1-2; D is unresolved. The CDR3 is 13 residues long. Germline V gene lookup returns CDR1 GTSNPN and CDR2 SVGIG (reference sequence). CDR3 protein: CARSVGVTYGYTF. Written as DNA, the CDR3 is TGTGCCAGGAGCGTCGGGGTCACCTATGGCTACACCTTC.

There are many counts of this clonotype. The CDR3 reads CASSQAGGFPPQHF. The DNA for the CDR3 is TGTGCCAGCAGCCAAGCGGGAGGTTTTCCGCCCCAGCATTTT. This chain links TRBV3-1 with TRBJ1-5; D not resolved. The CDR3 totals 14 residues. The V gene lost 1 base and the J gene lost 9 bases, with 13 bases spanning the gap. Germline V gives CDR1 LGHDT, CDR2 YNNKEL (reference sequence).

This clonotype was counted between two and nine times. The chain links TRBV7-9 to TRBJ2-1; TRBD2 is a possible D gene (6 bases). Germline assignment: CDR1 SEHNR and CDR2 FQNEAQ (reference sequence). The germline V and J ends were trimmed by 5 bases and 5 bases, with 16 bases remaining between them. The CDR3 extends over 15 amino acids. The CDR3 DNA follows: TGTGCCAGCAGCGCCCGACTAGGCCCCGACAATGAGCAGTTCTTC. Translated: CASSARLGPDNEQFF.

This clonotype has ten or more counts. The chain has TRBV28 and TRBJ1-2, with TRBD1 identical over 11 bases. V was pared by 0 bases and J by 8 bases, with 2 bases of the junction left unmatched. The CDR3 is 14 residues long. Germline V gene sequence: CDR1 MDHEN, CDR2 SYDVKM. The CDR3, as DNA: TGTGCCAGCAGTTTATGGGGACAGGGGGACGGCTACACCTTC. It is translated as CASSLWGQGDGYTF.

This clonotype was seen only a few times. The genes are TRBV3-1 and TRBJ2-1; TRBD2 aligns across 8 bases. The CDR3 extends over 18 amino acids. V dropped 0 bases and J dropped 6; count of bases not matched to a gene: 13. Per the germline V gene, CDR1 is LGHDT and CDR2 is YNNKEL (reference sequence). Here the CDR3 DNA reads TGTGCCAGCAGCCAAGACGCCTCGAGCGGGGGTCTCCTCAATGAGCAGTTCTTC. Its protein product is CASSQDASSGGLLNEQFF.

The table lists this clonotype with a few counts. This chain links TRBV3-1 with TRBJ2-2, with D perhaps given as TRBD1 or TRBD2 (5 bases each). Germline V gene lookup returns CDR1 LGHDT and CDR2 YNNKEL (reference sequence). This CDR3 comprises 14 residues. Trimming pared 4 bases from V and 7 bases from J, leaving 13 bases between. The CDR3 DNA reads TGTGCCAGCAGCCCCGAGACTGGGGGCGGGGAGCTGTTTTTT. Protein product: CASSPETGGGELFF.

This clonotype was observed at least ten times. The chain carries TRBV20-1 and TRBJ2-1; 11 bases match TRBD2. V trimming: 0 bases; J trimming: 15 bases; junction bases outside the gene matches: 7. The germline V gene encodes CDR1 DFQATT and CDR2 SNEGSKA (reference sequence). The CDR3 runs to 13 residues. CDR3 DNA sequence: TGCAGTGCTAGAGAAACTAGCGGGAGTTGGCGGTTCTTC. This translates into CSARETSGSWRFF.

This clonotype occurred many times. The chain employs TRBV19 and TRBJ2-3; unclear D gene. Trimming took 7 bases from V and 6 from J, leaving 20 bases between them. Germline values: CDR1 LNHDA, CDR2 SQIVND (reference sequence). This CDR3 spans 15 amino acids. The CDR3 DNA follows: TGTGCCAGTACCCTCTCGATAGCCGACGCGGATACGCAGTATTTT. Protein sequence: CASTLSIADADTQYF. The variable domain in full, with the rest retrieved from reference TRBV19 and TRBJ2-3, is DGGITQSPKYLFRKEGQNVTLSCEQNLNHDAMYWYRQDPGQGLRLIYYSQIVNDFQKGDIAEGYSVSREKKESFPLTVTSAQKNPTAFYLCASTLSIADADTQYFGPGTRLTVL.